What follows are 31 T cell receptor beta chains derived from one specimen sequenced in a study of blood T cell repertoires in COVID-19. The data were produced by immunoSEQ multiplex PCR, yet TCRdb's version contains in-frame clones alone and is incomplete. The data hold around 250,000 clones, with roughly 85% observed a single time. Sequenced: PBMCs or T cells enriched from blood (not recorded which). These receptors were taken from a woman aged 45-65 years who had been exposed to COVID-19.

This sequence joins TRBV13 and TRBJ2-5; tentatively, D is TRBD2 (6 bases). CDR1 and CDR2 from the germline V gene are PRHDT and FYEKMQ (reference sequence). There are 14 residues in the CDR3. Trimming left V 5 bases short and J 3 bases short, with 13 bases between. This chain's CDR3 is CASSTRLGEETQYF. CDR3 coding DNA: TGTGCCAGCAGCACTAGACTAGGGGAAGAGACCCAGTACTTC.

The chain couples TRBV27 to TRBJ1-2; TRBD1 matches 8 bases. This CDR3 is built from 13 residues. Germline V lookup: CDR1 MNHEY, CDR2 SMNVEV (reference sequence). J was trimmed by 8 bases and V by 3 bases; bases with no gene match: 5. The CDR3 DNA reads as TGTGCCAGCAGTTTCCCAGGGGGCAGGGGCTACACCTTC. It translates to CASSFPGGRGYTF.

The chain carries TRBV6-1 and TRBJ2-3, with a weak D call TRBD1 (6 bases). The germline CDR1 and CDR2 sequences are MNHNS and SASEGT. V was pared by 3 bases and J by 4 bases, with 20 bases between. This CDR3 contains 17 residues. CDR3 coding DNA: TGTGCCAGCAGTGACGGGCGGACAGTCTCTCGGGCAGATACGCAGTATTTT. This gives the protein CASSDGRTVSRADTQYF.

The CDR3 is CASSVETGTNQPQHF. CDR3 nucleotides: TGTGCCAGCAGTGTAGAGACAGGGACCAATCAGCCCCAGCATTTT. The chain joins TRBV2 to TRBJ1-5; 7 nucleotides align to TRBD1. The J segment lost 3 bases and the V segment lost 4 bases, leaving 6 bases of the junction unmatched. CDR1 SNHLY and CDR2 FYNNEI come from the germline V gene. The CDR3 has 15 amino acids.

The chain combines TRBV7-9 with TRBJ2-2, with D possibly TRBD1 on 6 matching bases. Trimming took off 4 bases at V and 4 bases at J, with 16 bases between the two ends. Germline lookup yields CDR1 SEHNR and CDR2 FQNEAQ (reference sequence). CDR3 size: 16 residues. The DNA of the CDR3 is TGTGCCAGCAGCTCATTTACAGGGTTGAGCACCGGGGAGCTGTTTTTT. Translating it yields CASSSFTGLSTGELFF. The entire variable domain, with the rest obtained from reference TRBV7-9 and TRBJ2-2, is as follows: DTGVSQNPRHKITKRGQNVTFRCDPISEHNRLYWYRQTLGQGPEFLTYFQNEAQLEKSRLLSDRFSAERPKGSFSTLEIQRTEQGDSAMYLCASSSFTGLSTGELFFGEGSRLTVL.

The chain employs TRBV10-1 and TRBJ2-3, with D possibly TRBD2 on 5 matching bases. Germline V gene data show CDR1 as WNHNN and CDR2 as SYGVQD (reference sequence). V lost 0 bases, J lost 1 base, and 8 bases lay in between. The CDR3 runs to 15 residues. The CDR3 spells CASSESVSGTDTQYF. CDR3 nucleotide sequence: TGCGCCAGCAGTGAGTCGGTTAGCGGCACAGATACGCAGTATTTT.

V and J are TRBV7-6 and TRBJ2-7; possible D gene TRBD2, 6 bases. V lost 5 bases and J 2 bases, leaving 16 bases between the germline ends. Germline V gives CDR1 SGHVS, CDR2 FNYEAQ. The CDR3 is made up of 15 amino acids. The CDR3, as DNA: TGTGCCAGCAGCCCCGGCGCGGGGACCCCCTACGAGCAGTACTTC. This gives the protein CASSPGAGTPYEQYF. The full variable domain, in which reference TRBV7-6 and TRBJ2-7 provide the parts outside the CDR3, is GAGVSQSPRYKVTKRGQDVALRCDPISGHVSLYWYRQALGQGPEFLTYFNYEAQQDKSGLPNDRFSAERPEGSISTLTIQRTEQRDSAMYRCASSPGAGTPYEQYFGPGTRLTVT.

This clone has more than one count but fewer than ten. The rearrangement links TRBV18 to TRBJ2-5; 9 nucleotides line up with TRBD1. The CDR3 is 13 residues long. Unmatched junction bases numbered 5, after V lost 6 bases and J lost 6 bases. The germline gives CDR1 KGHSH, CDR2 LQKENI. In DNA form, the CDR3 reads TGTGCCAGCTCGCCGGACAGGGGAAAGACCCAGTACTTC. It encodes CASSPDRGKTQYF.

The table lists this clone with a few counts. The J gene is TRBJ2-1, the V gene TRBV7-2, with 8 bases identical to TRBD2. Trimming removed 8 bases from V and 12 bases from J; junction bases left unmatched: 9. Germline CDR1 is SGHTA and CDR2 is FQGNSA. The CDR3 consists of 12 residues. CDR3 sequence: CASSRPGLAQFF. The CDR3 bases are TGTGCCAGCTCCCGACCCGGACTAGCGCAGTTCTTC.

The V and J genes are TRBV9 and TRBJ2-1; possible D gene TRBD2, 6 bases. The length of the CDR3 is 14 residues. The germline gives CDR1 SGDLS, CDR2 YYNGEE. Trimming removed 3 bases from V and 7 bases from J, with 14 bases in between. CDR3 residues: CASSAGELVNEQFF. The CDR3 nucleotides read TGTGCCAGCAGCGCGGGGGAACTAGTAAATGAGCAGTTCTTC.

This chain links TRBV7-9 with TRBJ1-2, with 10 bases that match TRBD1. This CDR3 spans 13 amino acids. The V segment lost 6 bases and the J segment 6 bases; nucleotides outside the gene matches: 4. CDR1 is SEHNR and CDR2 is FQNEAQ in the germline V gene (reference sequence). In DNA form, the CDR3 reads TGTGCCAGCAGTTCCGGGACAGGGGATGGCTACACCTTC. Translated, it gives CASSSGTGDGYTF.

V usage is TRBV6-2 or TRBV6-3 and J usage is TRBJ2-3; 10 nucleotides match TRBD2. This CDR3 is 14 amino acids long. The V segment lost 6 bases and the J segment 5 bases; nucleotides outside the gene matches: 5. In germline, CDR1 is MNHEY, CDR2 SVGEGT. The CDR3 sequence is CASSSRTSGDTQYF. The CDR3 DNA reads TGTGCCAGCAGCTCGAGGACTAGCGGAGATACGCAGTATTTT.

The chain carries TRBV5-6 and TRBJ2-5; 9 bases are a match to TRBD1. The V gene's germline CDR1 is SGHDT and CDR2 YYEEEE. This CDR3 region has 15 residues. The ends lost 0 bases at V and 3 bases at J; junction bases unmatched: 3. CDR3 nucleotides: TGTGCCAGCAGCTTGGAATGGACAGGGGAAGAGACCCAGTACTTC. Its protein is CASSLEWTGEETQYF.

This chain links TRBV3-1 (or the pseudogene TRBV3-2) with TRBJ1-4; 7 bases line up with TRBD1. Germline lookup yields CDR1 LGHDT and CDR2 YNNKEL (reference sequence). V was pared by 3 bases and J by 5 bases, with 9 bases of the junction left unmatched. The CDR3 is 16 residues long. The chain's CDR3 is CASSQDTGVGNEKLFF. The CDR3 coding sequence is TGTGCCAGCAGCCAGGATACAGGGGTAGGGAATGAAAAACTGTTTTTT.

The DNA for the CDR3 is TGTGCCAGCGGAGTGCGGGGAAACACCATATATTTT. Translated, it gives CASGVRGNTIYF. The chain uses TRBV5-8 and TRBJ1-3; D uncertain. V lost 7 bases and J lost 4, with 9 bases in between. Germline V gene lookup returns CDR1 SGHTS and CDR2 YDEGEE. There are 12 residues in the CDR3.

The V gene is TRBV7-9, the J gene TRBJ1-2; TRBD1 matches at 11 bases. This CDR3 spans 15 amino acids. Germline loops: CDR1 SEHNR, CDR2 FQNEAQ (reference sequence). V was clipped by 0 bases and J by 6 bases; unmatched bases: 3. The CDR3: CASSLARTGGDGYTF. Written as DNA, the CDR3 is TGTGCCAGCAGCTTAGCTAGGACAGGGGGCGATGGCTACACCTTC. Filled out from reference TRBV7-9 and TRBJ1-2, the complete variable domain reads DTGVSQNPRHKITKRGQNVTFRCDPISEHNRLYWYRQTLGQGPEFLTYFQNEAQLEKSRLLSDRFSAERPKGSFSTLEIQRTEQGDSAMYLCASSLARTGGDGYTFGSGTRLTVV.

The rearrangement joins TRBV6-5 to TRBJ1-5, with D possibly TRBD1 on 5 matching bases. The length of the CDR3 is 12 residues. CDR1 and CDR2 from the germline V gene are MNHEY and SVGAGI. Trimming stripped 8 bases from V and 6 bases from J, with 11 bases between. CDR3 sequence reads: CASGGWLQPQHF. The CDR3 DNA reads as TGTGCCAGCGGGGGGTGGCTTCAGCCCCAGCATTTT.

The chain has TRBV21-1 and TRBJ1-3; the table's D gene call, TRBD1, was not cross checked with the DNA. TRBV21-1 is reported as a pseudogene. The CDR3 has 16 amino acids. This CDR3 reads CASNTAYRQGRNTIYF. DNA for the CDR3: TGTGCCAGCAATACCGCATACAGACAGGGGAGAAACACCATATATTTT.

The chain joins TRBV5-5 to TRBJ2-1, with 10 bases lining up with TRBD2. The V segment lost 2 bases and the J segment 7 bases; nucleotides outside the gene matches: 6. The CDR3 loop spans 15 amino acids. Germline V gene lookup returns CDR1 SGHKS and CDR2 YYEKEE (reference sequence). In DNA form, the CDR3 reads TGTGCCAGCAGCTTCCTAGCGGGGGAGTCAAATGAGCAGTTCTTC. Translated: CASSFLAGESNEQFF.

This clone has a single count. The V and J genes are TRBV27 and TRBJ1-1; D perhaps matches TRBD1 (6 bases). Trimming left V 3 bases short and J 5 bases short, with 22 bases between. Germline V CDR1 and CDR2: MNHEY, SMNVEV (reference sequence). The CDR3 runs to 17 residues. The CDR3 DNA sequence: TGTGCCAGCAGTTTCAGGACTAGTTCAGGGGAGATGACTGAAGCTTTCTTT. Translated, it gives CASSFRTSSGEMTEAFF.

This clone has just one count. V and J are TRBV10-3 and TRBJ1-1, with a tentative D call TRBD1 (5 bases). V gave up 0 bases and J gave up 5 bases, with 16 bases separating them. The CDR3 extends over 16 amino acids. In germline, CDR1 is ENHRY, CDR2 SYGVKD. The CDR3 DNA reads as TGTGCCATCAGTGAGTCTTCTTGGGGCGACAGAACTGAAGCTTTCTTT. It is translated as CAISESSWGDRTEAFF.

The chain is built from TRBV7-2 and TRBJ1-1, with 7 bases identical to TRBD1. Germline assignment: CDR1 SGHTA and CDR2 FQGNSA. Germline trimming cut 1 base from V and 4 bases from J; bases unmatched to any gene: 6. The CDR3 contains 15 residues. The DNA for the CDR3 is TGTGCCAGCAGCTTAGATCAGGGGGGCTCCACTGAAGCTTTCTTT. It codes for CASSLDQGGSTEAFF.

CDR3 region: CASSDPEGTEAFF. CDR3 bases: TGCGCCAGCAGTGACCCGGAGGGCACTGAAGCTTTCTTT. The rearrangement uses TRBV10-1 and TRBJ1-1; no clear D gene. V was clipped by 3 bases and J by 4 bases, with 9 bases between them. Germline V gives CDR1 WNHNN, CDR2 SYGVQD (reference sequence). CDR3 length: 13 amino acids.

This chain joins TRBV15 and TRBJ1-3; D is uncertain. Germline CDR1 LNHNV, CDR2 YYDKDF (reference sequence). The CDR3 length is 14 residues. Trimming pared 6 bases from V and 0 bases from J, leaving 9 bases between. The CDR3 is CATSLESSGNTIYF. The DNA for the CDR3 is TGTGCCACCAGTCTCGAGAGCTCTGGAAACACCATATATTTT.

V is TRBV27 and J is TRBJ1-2; 12 positions match TRBD1. This CDR3 spans 14 amino acids. V was pared by 6 bases and J by 6 bases, with 5 bases of the junction left unmatched. Germline-derived CDR1 and CDR2 are MNHEY and SMNVEV (reference sequence). The CDR3 region is CASSRDRGQHGYTF. As DNA, the CDR3 is TGTGCCAGCAGCCGGGACAGGGGGCAACATGGCTACACCTTC.

V and J are TRBV5-1 and TRBJ1-1; D ambiguous. Germline-derived CDR1 and CDR2 are SGHRS and YFSETQ. With 1 base removed from V and 7 bases from J, the gap between germline ends came to 26 bases. The CDR3 is 18 residues long. The DNA of the CDR3 is TGCGCCAGCAGCTTGACGACATTCACTCACCGCATACCGCTTGAAGCTTTCTTT. Translating gives CASSLTTFTHRIPLEAFF.

The rearrangement joins TRBV28 to TRBJ2-3, with a tentative D call TRBD2 (5 bases). This CDR3 has 16 amino acids. Germline loops: CDR1 MDHEN, CDR2 SYDVKM. V gave up 2 bases and J gave up 5 bases, with 17 bases separating them. The CDR3: CASSLGLRESGDTQYF. The CDR3 bases are TGTGCCAGCAGTTTAGGTCTTCGGGAATCTGGAGATACGCAGTATTTT.

The V and J genes are TRBV3-1 (or the pseudogene TRBV3-2) and TRBJ1-6; 7 bases are a match to TRBD1. Germline CDR1 and CDR2: LGHDT and YNNKEL (reference sequence). The CDR3 contains 15 residues. V shed 1 base and J 9 bases; nucleotides not matched to a gene: 6. CDR3 in amino acids: CASSQGPGGSSPLHF. Here the CDR3 DNA reads TGTGCCAGCAGCCAAGGCCCAGGGGGTAGTTCACCCCTCCACTTT.

The rearrangement joins TRBV30 to TRBJ2-2; 7 positions match TRBD2. The germline gives CDR1 GTSNPN, CDR2 SVGIG (reference sequence). The J segment lost 4 bases and the V segment lost 0 bases, leaving 5 bases of the junction unmatched. CDR3 length: 15 residues. The CDR3 bases are TGTGCCTGGAGTGTACGGGGGGAGGTCACCGGGGAGCTGTTTTTT. Translation: CAWSVRGEVTGELFF. The full variable domain, rest sourced from reference TRBV30 and TRBJ2-2, is SQTIHQWPATLVQPVGSPLSLECTVEGTSNPNLYWYRQAAGRGLQLLFYSVGIGQISSEVPQNLSASRPQDRQFILSSKKLLLSDSGFYLCAWSVRGEVTGELFFGEGSRLTVL.

The chain carries TRBV25-1 and TRBJ2-7; 9 bases agree with TRBD1. Unmatched junction bases numbered 7, after V lost 8 bases and J lost 2 bases. The CDR3 contains 14 residues. The V gene's germline CDR1 is MGHDK and CDR2 SYGVNS. This CDR3 is CASCRDRETYEQYF. As DNA, the CDR3 is TGTGCCAGCTGCCGGGACAGGGAGACCTACGAGCAGTACTTC.

This clone was seen just once. The chain uses TRBV19 and TRBJ2-3; perhaps TRBD1 as D (5 bases). Germline lookup yields CDR1 LNHDA and CDR2 SQIVND (reference sequence). V was clipped by 3 bases and J by 1 base, with 8 bases between them. CDR3 length equals 14 residues. The CDR3 loop reads CASSMGPGTDTQYF. Here the CDR3 DNA reads TGTGCCAGTAGTATGGGGCCGGGCACAGATACGCAGTATTTT.